This TCR beta chain derives from a study of CD8 T cells in Susac syndrome (dated by TCRdb to the late 2010s). For context, the study as a whole: Repertoire sequencing was used to test whether CD8+ T cell activation and differentiation in Susac syndrome was antigen driven. Clonality of the CD8+ T cell repertoire was compared between more than 10 healthy donors, about 14 Susac syndrome patients and roughly 16 multiple sclerosis patients. General conclusions and limits of the study: The number of individuals in the TCR sequencing and HLA analysis was recognized as being relatively small.

Peripheral blood CD8+ and CD4+ T cells from healthy donors, Susac syndrome patients and multiple sclerosis patients were profiled using high-throughput TCR beta sequencing. The healthy donors served as controls matched for age and sex. Bulk CD8+ and CD4+ T cells were purified magnetically by negative isolation, whereas CD8+ TEMRA cells were enriched by FACS. Blood was collected in EDTA tubes and processed within 24 hours, with PBMCs isolated through density gradient centrifugation. PBMCs intended for TCR sequencing were frozen in liquid nitrogen and were later thawed in a 37 degrees C water bath. The sorted or isolated CD4+, CD8+ and CD8+ TEMRA cells had a purity of 90% or higher. Remarks on this clonotype: Its antigen is currently not known. No base quality values were provided; no much bigger clone lies one nucleotide off.

RNA was extracted using the RNeasy kit, and about 0.45 to 1 microgram was reverse transcribed with random hexamers. The immunoSEQ multiplex PCR assay, covering 54 Vbeta and 13 Jbeta segments, was used to amplify TCR beta CDR3 regions. PCR amplification bias was corrected by using a synthetic template baseline for primer optimization and computational correction. Regarding the original processing steps: Only productive sequences were kept, with reads annotated to V, D and J genes according to IMGT and analyzed in immunoSEQ Analyzer. Clonality was calculated as one minus the Shannon entropy normalized by log2 of the number of productive unique sequences. For each patient and control, public and private clones were evaluated within the 100 most prevalent clones. Susac-specific clones were defined as absent from healthy and MS cohorts, 1052 published viral clones and other ImmuneACCESS disease sequences. TCRdb trimmed the raw reads at Q25, called clones with MiXCR and kept productive beta chains. Here each entry gathers all rows of one CDR3 protein and keeps the most common genes and DNA. TCRdb assigned the V and J calls; the authors' analysis was not used. A total of about 120,000 distinct CDR3 sequences appear in this sample, just under 95% of them only once. 0.12% of the sample goes to the ten largest clones.

This receptor was obtained from a human donor in good health. The sample taken for sequencing was CD8+ T cells from PBMCs.

The CDR3 in this case is CASSSGDYSPLHF. At the DNA level, the sequence is TGTGCCAGCAGTTCCGGTGACTATTCACCCCTCCACTTT. The chain is encoded by TRBV6-2 or TRBV6-3 joined to TRBJ1-6; the D gene assignment is ambiguous. The germline V gene provides CDR1 MNHEY and CDR2 SVGEGT. Taken from cysteine to phenylalanine, the CDR3 has 13 residues. Kept here is only the CDR3 DNA, which spans 39 bases and is read in frame from base 1. Deletion took 4 bases off V and 8 bases off J, with a span of 9 bases between the germline ends.